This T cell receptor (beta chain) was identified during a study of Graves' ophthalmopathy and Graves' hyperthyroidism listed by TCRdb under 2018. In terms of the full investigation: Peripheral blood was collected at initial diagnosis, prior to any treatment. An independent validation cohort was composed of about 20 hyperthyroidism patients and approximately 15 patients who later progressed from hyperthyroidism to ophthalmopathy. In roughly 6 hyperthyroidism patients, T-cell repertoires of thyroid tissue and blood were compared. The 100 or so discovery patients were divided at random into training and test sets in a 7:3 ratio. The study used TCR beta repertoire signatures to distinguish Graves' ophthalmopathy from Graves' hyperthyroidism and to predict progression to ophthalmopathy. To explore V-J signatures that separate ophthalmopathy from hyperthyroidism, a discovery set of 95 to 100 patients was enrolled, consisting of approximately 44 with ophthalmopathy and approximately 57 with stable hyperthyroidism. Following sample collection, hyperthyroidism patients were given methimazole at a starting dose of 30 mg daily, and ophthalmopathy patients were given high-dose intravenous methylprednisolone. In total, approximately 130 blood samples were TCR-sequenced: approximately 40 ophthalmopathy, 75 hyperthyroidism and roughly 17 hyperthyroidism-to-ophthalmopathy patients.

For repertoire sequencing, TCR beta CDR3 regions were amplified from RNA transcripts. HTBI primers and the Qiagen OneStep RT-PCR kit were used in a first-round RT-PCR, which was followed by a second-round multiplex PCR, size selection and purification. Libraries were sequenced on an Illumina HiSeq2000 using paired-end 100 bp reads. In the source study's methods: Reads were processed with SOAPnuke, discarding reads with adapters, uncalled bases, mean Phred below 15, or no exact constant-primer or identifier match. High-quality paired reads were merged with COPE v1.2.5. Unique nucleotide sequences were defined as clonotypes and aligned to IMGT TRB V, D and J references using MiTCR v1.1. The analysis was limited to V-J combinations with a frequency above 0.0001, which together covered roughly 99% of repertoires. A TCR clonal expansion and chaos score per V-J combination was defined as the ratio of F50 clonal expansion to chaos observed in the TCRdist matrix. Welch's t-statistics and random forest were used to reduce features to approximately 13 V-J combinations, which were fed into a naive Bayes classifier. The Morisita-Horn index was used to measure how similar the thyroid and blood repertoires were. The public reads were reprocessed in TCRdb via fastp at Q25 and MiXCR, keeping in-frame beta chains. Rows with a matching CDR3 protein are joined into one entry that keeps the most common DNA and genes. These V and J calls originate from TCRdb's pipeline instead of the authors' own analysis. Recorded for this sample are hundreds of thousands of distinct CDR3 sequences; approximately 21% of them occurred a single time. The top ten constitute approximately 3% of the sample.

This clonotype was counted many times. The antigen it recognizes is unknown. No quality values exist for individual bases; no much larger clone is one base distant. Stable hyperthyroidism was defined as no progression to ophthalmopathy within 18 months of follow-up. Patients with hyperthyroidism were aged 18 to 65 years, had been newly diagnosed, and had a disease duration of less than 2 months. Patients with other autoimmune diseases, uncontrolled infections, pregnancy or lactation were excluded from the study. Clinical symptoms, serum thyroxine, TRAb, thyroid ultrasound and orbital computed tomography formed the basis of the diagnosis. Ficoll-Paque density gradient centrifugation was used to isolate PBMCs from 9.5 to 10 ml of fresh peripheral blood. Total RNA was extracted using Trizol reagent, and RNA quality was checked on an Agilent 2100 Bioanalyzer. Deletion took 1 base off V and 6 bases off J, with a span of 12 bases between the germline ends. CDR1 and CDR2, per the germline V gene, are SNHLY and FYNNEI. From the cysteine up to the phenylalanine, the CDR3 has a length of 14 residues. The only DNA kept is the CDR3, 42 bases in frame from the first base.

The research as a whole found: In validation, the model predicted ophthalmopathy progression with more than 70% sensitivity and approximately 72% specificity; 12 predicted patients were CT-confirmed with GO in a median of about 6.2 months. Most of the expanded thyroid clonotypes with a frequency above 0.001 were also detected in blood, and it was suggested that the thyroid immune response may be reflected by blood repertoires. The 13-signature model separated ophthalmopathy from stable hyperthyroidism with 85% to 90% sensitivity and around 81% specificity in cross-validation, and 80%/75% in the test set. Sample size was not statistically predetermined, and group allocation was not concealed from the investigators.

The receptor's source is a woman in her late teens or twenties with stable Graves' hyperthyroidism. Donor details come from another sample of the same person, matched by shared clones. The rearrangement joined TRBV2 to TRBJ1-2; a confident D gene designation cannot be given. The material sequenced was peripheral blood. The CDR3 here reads CASSEGWQAHGYTF. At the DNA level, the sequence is TGTGCCAGCAGTGAAGGTTGGCAGGCCCATGGCTACACCTTC.